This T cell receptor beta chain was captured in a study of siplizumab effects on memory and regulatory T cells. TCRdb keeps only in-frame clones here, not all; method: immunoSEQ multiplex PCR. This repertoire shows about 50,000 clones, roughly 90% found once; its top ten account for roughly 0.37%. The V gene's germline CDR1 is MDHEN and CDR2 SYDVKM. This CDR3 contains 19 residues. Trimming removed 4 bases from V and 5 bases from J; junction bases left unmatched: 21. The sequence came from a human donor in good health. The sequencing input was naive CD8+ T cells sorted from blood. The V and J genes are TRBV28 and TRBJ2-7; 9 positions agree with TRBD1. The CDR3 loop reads CASSSVVLGPGQGQNEQYF. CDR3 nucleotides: TGTGCCAGCAGTTCGGTAGTACTCGGGCCGGGACAGGGTCAGAACGAGCAGTACTTC.